The source of this TCR beta chain is a study of T cell clonality in common variable immunodeficiency. The assay was immunoSEQ multiplex PCR, and TCRdb's table has in-frame clones only and misses some. The repertoire consists of approximately 37,000 clones, none detected only once. Germline assignment: CDR1 LNHDA and CDR2 SQIVND (reference sequence). CDR3 length: 16 residues. V was clipped by 4 bases and J by 6 bases, with 20 bases between them. Ten or more counts support this clone. The read comes to an end 3 residues before the CDR3 does, leaving the germline J gene to fill in the end. The chain carries TRBV19 and TRBJ2-3, with a tentative D call TRBD2 (6 bases). This TCR was sampled from a person aged 18 to 70 in good health. Sequenced: peripheral blood mononuclear cells. The CDR3 here is CASSSPTASASDTQYF. CDR3 DNA, as far as it was read: TGTGCCAGTAGTAGCCCCACGGCTAGCGCATCGGATACG.